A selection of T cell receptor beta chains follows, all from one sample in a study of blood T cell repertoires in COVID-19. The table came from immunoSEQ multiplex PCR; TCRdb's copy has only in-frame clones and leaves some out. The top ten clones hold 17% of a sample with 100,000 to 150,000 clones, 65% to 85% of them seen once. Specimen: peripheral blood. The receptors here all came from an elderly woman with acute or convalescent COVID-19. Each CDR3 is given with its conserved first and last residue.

CASHSTGVLNTEAFF | 15 | TRBJ1-1 | TRBV2
CASSYSDTYEQYF | 13 | TRBJ2-7 | TRBV6-2/TRBV6-3
CASSYSEDRGNEQYF | 15 | TRBJ2-7 | TRBV6-5
CASSLEGARHGYTF | 14 | TRBJ1-2 | TRBV7-9
CAWSRGGSYNEQFF | 14 | TRBJ2-1 | TRBV30
CASSPGLAYEQYF | 13 | TRBJ2-7 | TRBV18
CASSAGTGYNEQFF | 14 | TRBJ2-1 | TRBV3-1/TRBV3-2
CASSLTTGSYGYTF | 14 | TRBJ1-2 | TRBV5-1
CASSPGQQETQYF | 13 | TRBJ2-5 | TRBV6-5
CASSYSERGSSYEQYF | 16 | TRBJ2-7 | TRBV6-5
CASTRDRGVAAEAFF | 15 | TRBJ1-1 | TRBV2
CASSLGATNEKLFF | 14 | TRBJ1-4 | TRBV7-2
CASSLYIAGGLNEQFF | 16 | TRBJ2-1 | TRBV6-2/TRBV6-3
CASSEQGAPRQPQHF | 15 | TRBJ1-5 | TRBV10-2
CASRDIVGNTGYGYTF | 16 | TRBJ1-2 | TRBV19
CASSISNRGTDTQYF | 15 | TRBJ2-3 | TRBV19
CASSPSWPGTYEQYF | 15 | TRBJ2-7 | TRBV4-3